The 16 T cell receptor beta chains listed next were all sequenced from one sample in a study of cytomegalovirus exposure and HLA in healthy donors. The PCR employed 60 Vbeta primers together with 13 Jbeta primers. The protocol was immunoSEQ multiplex PCR, while the TCRdb copy is restricted to in-frame clones and leaves out a portion. The sample holds over 150,000 clones; about four fifths are singletons and the top ten take 6.5% to 8.5%. Input material: PBMCs. These receptors were collected from a young man in good health and CMV-seropositive.

CDR3 nucleotides: TGTGCCAGCAGCCAAGATGCGTGGCGGATCAGGCCCCAGCATTTT. The encoded protein is CASSQDAWRIRPQHF. The chain employs TRBV4-2 and TRBJ1-5; D is ambiguous. CDR3 length equals 15 residues. The germline V and J ends were trimmed by 0 bases and 9 bases, with 15 bases remaining between them. CDR1 and CDR2 (germline): LGHNA, YNFKEQ.

The chain carries TRBV7-7 and TRBJ2-5; TRBD1 matches at 9 bases. The J segment lost 3 bases and the V segment lost 4 bases, leaving 3 bases of the junction unmatched. The CDR3 contains 14 residues. Per the germline V gene, CDR1 is SSHAT and CDR2 is FNYEAQ (reference sequence). CDR3 in DNA: TGTGCCAGCAGCTCTTGGGACAGGGAAGAGACCCAGTACTTC. Translated, it gives CASSSWDREETQYF.

The rearrangement links TRBV10-3 to TRBJ1-6; D is perhaps TRBD1 (5 bases). This CDR3 comprises 14 residues. Trimming pared 5 bases from V and 5 bases from J, leaving 10 bases between. Germline loops: CDR1 ENHRY, CDR2 SYGVKD. Here the CDR3 reads CAISRGTDNSPLHF. DNA of the CDR3: TGTGCCATCAGTAGGGGCACGGATAATTCACCCCTCCACTTT.

The chain joins TRBV19 to TRBJ2-7; a weak D match, TRBD2 (5 bases). The CDR3 is 14 residues long. Germline V gene lookup returns CDR1 LNHDA and CDR2 SQIVND (reference sequence). V shed 1 base and J shed 0 bases, with 7 bases lying between them. CDR3 sequence: CASSIVGNSYEQYF. As DNA, the CDR3 is TGTGCCAGTAGTATAGTCGGGAACTCCTACGAGCAGTACTTC. Using reference TRBV19 and TRBJ2-7 for the parts outside the CDR3, the full variable domain is DGGITQSPKYLFRKEGQNVTLSCEQNLNHDAMYWYRQDPGQGLRLIYYSQIVNDFQKGDIAEGYSVSREKKESFPLTVTSAQKNPTAFYLCASSIVGNSYEQYFGPGTRLTVT.

The rearrangement joins TRBV27 to TRBJ2-7, with 10 bases matching TRBD1. Germline assignment: CDR1 MNHEY and CDR2 SMNVEV (reference sequence). With 5 bases clipped from V and 6 bases from J, the junction kept 13 bases outside the gene matches. The CDR3 is 16 amino acids. The chain's CDR3 is CASSPIRDRGRGEQYF. CDR3 coding DNA: TGTGCCAGCAGTCCTATTCGGGACAGGGGAAGGGGCGAGCAGTACTTC.

The V call is TRBV18, the J call TRBJ2-5; 10 bases match TRBD1. The better agreement between TRBJ2-7 and the DNA end casts doubt on the J call. Germline CDR1 reads KGHSH; CDR2 reads LQKENI. This CDR3 has 16 amino acids. The CDR3 nucleotides are TGTGCCAGCTCACCATCCGGACAGGGGGGGACCTACGAGCAGTACTTC. This gives the protein CASSPSGQGGTYEQYF.

The chain combines TRBV14 with TRBJ2-7; possible D gene TRBD2, 5 bases. Germline-derived CDR1 and CDR2 are SGHDN and FVKESK. This CDR3 contains 15 residues. V was shortened by 1 base and J by 2 bases, with 12 bases between the two germline ends. The DNA of the CDR3 is TGTGCCAGCAGCCAAGGGGGTCTAGCTCCCTACGAGCAGTACTTC. Its protein product is CASSQGGLAPYEQYF.

The genes are TRBV14 and TRBJ1-5, with D unclear. CDR1 is SGHDN and CDR2 is FVKESK in the germline V gene. Trimming pared 0 bases from V and 0 bases from J, leaving 9 bases between. The CDR3 has 16 residues. CDR3 nucleotides: TGTGCCAGCAGCCAAGATGCGGGCGTTAGCAATCAGCCCCAGCATTTT. This encodes CASSQDAGVSNQPQHF.

Concerning this clone: Mismatch with germline at one junction end may stem from a read error. The chain uses TRBV2 and TRBJ2-3; D possibly corresponds to TRBD2 (6 bases). CDR3 size: 11 residues. Germline loops: CDR1 SNHLY, CDR2 FYNNEI. This chain's CDR3 is CASSLRDSHLF. The CDR3 DNA follows: TGTGCCAGCAGTCTCCGGGACTCCCACCTTTTT.

This chain links TRBV14 with TRBJ1-6; a possible D gene is TRBD1 (6 bases). The V end was cut by 6 bases, the J end by 8 bases, with 14 bases between. From germline, CDR1 is SGHDN and CDR2 FVKESK. CDR3 length: 14 amino acids. CDR3 sequence reads: CASRPRGSYSPLHF. The DNA of the CDR3 is TGTGCCAGCAGACCCAGGGGTTCGTATTCACCCCTCCACTTT.

V gene TRBV5-4 combines with J gene TRBJ1-2, with TRBD1 matching 9 bases. This CDR3 spans 15 amino acids. Germline CDR1 and CDR2: SGHNT and YYREEE (reference sequence). The V gene end was trimmed by 4 bases and the J gene end by 2 bases; junction bases not matched to a gene: 6. Here the CDR3 reads CASSQQGAPNYGYTF. The CDR3 nucleotides read TGTGCCAGCAGCCAACAGGGGGCGCCGAACTATGGCTACACCTTC.

The chain has TRBV28 and TRBJ1-1; TRBD1 is a possible D gene (6 bases). CDR1 and CDR2 from the germline V gene are MDHEN and SYDVKM. With 3 bases removed from V and 1 base from J, the gap between germline ends came to 9 bases. The CDR3 spans 14 residues. This CDR3 is CASSLWDTNTEAFF. The CDR3 DNA reads TGTGCCAGCAGTTTGTGGGACACGAACACTGAAGCTTTCTTT.

The rearrangement joins TRBV6-6 to TRBJ1-1; 7 positions match TRBD1. Germline CDR1 MNHNY, CDR2 SVGAGI (reference sequence). This CDR3 is built from 16 residues. Germline trimming cut 5 bases from V and 2 bases from J; bases unmatched to any gene: 11. CDR3 sequence (DNA): TGTGCCAGCAGTAGTACCCCTGACAGGGACAACACTGAAGCTTTCTTT. Its protein product is CASSSTPDRDNTEAFF.

The CDR3: CASSFKPYGQSAWGYTF. CDR3 nucleotides: TGTGCCAGCAGTTTTAAACCCTATGGACAGTCCGCTTGGGGCTACACCTTC. J is TRBJ1-2 and V is TRBV27; D possibly corresponds to TRBD1 (6 bases). Trimming cost V 3 bases and J 8 bases, with 25 bases left between them. This CDR3 region has 17 residues. Germline-derived CDR1 and CDR2 are MNHEY and SMNVEV (reference sequence).

V usage is TRBV19 and J usage is TRBJ1-2, with a tentative D call TRBD1 (6 bases). The CDR3 is 14 residues long. The germline gives CDR1 LNHDA, CDR2 SQIVND (reference sequence). Trimming took off 8 bases at V and 3 bases at J, with 16 bases between the two ends. Written as DNA, the CDR3 is TGTGCCAGTGGAGACAGGCTGGAGGACTATGGCTACACCTTC. Protein product: CASGDRLEDYGYTF. The complete variable domain, with remaining parts taken from reference TRBV19 and TRBJ1-2, reads DGGITQSPKYLFRKEGQNVTLSCEQNLNHDAMYWYRQDPGQGLRLIYYSQIVNDFQKGDIAEGYSVSREKKESFPLTVTSAQKNPTAFYLCASGDRLEDYGYTFGSGTRLTVV.

The gene calls are TRBV30 and TRBJ2-7, with a tentative D call TRBD1 (5 bases). Germline V lookup: CDR1 GTSNPN, CDR2 SVGIG (reference sequence). V dropped 1 base and J dropped 2 bases, with 9 bases sitting between them. CDR3 size: 13 residues. The CDR3 DNA follows: TGTGCCTGGAGTGGCAGGGCCCCCTACGAGCAGTACTTC. Protein product: CAWSGRAPYEQYF.